This record looks at one TCR beta chain sequence and its context. CFSE-labeled responder cells (200,000) were plated with 200,000 irradiated, violet-dye-labeled stimulator cells. Sequencing was performed with immunoSEQ multiplex PCR; in TCRdb, only in-frame clones are kept and a portion is missing. In the table there are about 14,000 clones, about 30% of which are singletons. V lost 1 base to trimming and J lost 0 bases; unmatched junction nucleotides: 3. Per germline, CDR1 SGHTA and CDR2 FQGNSA. The CDR3 is 15 amino acids. The sample belongs to a study of graft-versus-host responses after intestinal transplantation. Study information: Every transplant recipient was induced with anti-thymocyte globulin, then maintained on tacrolimus and steroids for two to three years.

General study findings and limits: Early post-transplant HvG declines tracked with peak circulating GvH clone levels. Graft-donor T cell macrochimerism in patients accompanied high graft-versus-host to host-versus-graft clonal ratios in allografts.

V usage is TRBV7-2 and J usage is TRBJ2-7, with TRBD1 identical over 7 bases. The sequences come from alloreactive CD8+ T cells from a mixed lymphocyte reaction culture, collected before intestinal transplant. The subset here: CFSE-low proliferating T cells sorted from approximately 6-day pre-transplant mixed lymphocyte reaction (GvH or HvG direction). The clonotype comes from a human patient who received an intestinal transplant. This CDR3 reads CASSLVWDSSYEQYF. CDR3 nucleotides: TGTGCCAGCAGCTTAGTTTGGGACAGCTCCTACGAGCAGTACTTC.